This T cell receptor beta chain is drawn from a study of blood T cells in healthy people across ages. Germline CDR1 KGHDR, CDR2 SFDVKD. Trimming shortened V by 4 bases and J by 9 bases, and 9 bases separated the two germline ends. This CDR3 has 13 amino acids. Together with a sample-barcoded 5' primer, a J-beta primer mix was included in a second PCR lasting roughly 6 to 12 cycles. Using its own MiXCR run on the 5' RACE reads, TCRdb lists one record per CDR3 protein. The repertoire holds about 780,000 distinct CDR3 sequences, under 80% seen once, with around a quarter in the top ten. This clonotype was recorded once.

The specimen sequenced was blood. The rearrangement joins TRBV24-1 to TRBJ1-6; no reliable D call. The clonotype comes from a man aged 25 to 45 in good health. In DNA form, the CDR3 reads TGTGCCACCAGTGAAGGACGCGGTTCACCCCTCCACTTT. This translates into CATSEGRGSPLHF.